The next 26 T cell receptor beta chains were all read from a single sample in a study of shared clonotypes between healthy human individuals. Data came from immunoSEQ multiplex PCR; TCRdb stores just in-frame clones and leaves some out. The data contain roughly 2.5 million clones, roughly 92% of them singletons. Input material: naive CD4+ T cells sorted from blood. This sample's subset: CD45RA+ positively selected. These receptor sequences come from a young man in good health.

The chain carries TRBV5-1 and TRBJ2-1; TRBD2 might be the D (5 bases). V lost 4 bases and J 10 bases, leaving 15 bases between the germline ends. This CDR3 has 13 residues. The V gene's germline CDR1 is SGHRS and CDR2 YFSETQ. The CDR3 coding sequence is TGCGCCAGCAGCGAAGACGGACTGAAAGAGCAGTTCTTC. Encoded protein: CASSEDGLKEQFF.

The V call is TRBV10-1, the J call TRBJ2-7; D call uncertain. V lost 3 bases, J lost 1 base, and 7 bases lay in between. CDR3 length equals 13 residues. Germline assignment: CDR1 WNHNN and CDR2 SYGVQD (reference sequence). In DNA, the CDR3 is TGCGCCAGCAGTGATGCCAGTTCCTACGAGCAGTACTTC. Its protein product is CASSDASSYEQYF.

J is TRBJ2-2 and V is TRBV11-3; D is ambiguous. Germline CDR1 reads SGHNT; CDR2 reads YENEEA. V gave up 1 base and J gave up 6 bases, with 12 bases separating them. The CDR3 is made up of 15 amino acids. The CDR3 here is CASSLGVGQAGELFF. The CDR3 DNA reads TGTGCCAGCAGCTTAGGGGTAGGGCAGGCCGGGGAGCTGTTTTTT.

In this sample, this clone turned up once. J is TRBJ2-3 and V is TRBV7-9; a possible D gene is TRBD2 (6 bases). Trimming shortened V by 3 bases and J by 7 bases, and 8 bases separated the two germline ends. The CDR3 is made up of 12 amino acids. CDR1 and CDR2 from the germline V gene are SEHNR and FQNEAQ (reference sequence). The CDR3 sequence: CASSLGDYTQYF. Written as DNA, the CDR3 is TGTGCCAGCAGCTTGGGGGACTATACGCAGTATTTT.

This chain links TRBV18 with TRBJ2-1, with 11 bases matching TRBD2. CDR1 and CDR2 from the germline V gene are KGHSH and LQKENI. After removal of 5 bases from V and 6 bases from J, the junction contained 6 bases not matched to a gene. There are 15 residues in the CDR3. CDR3: CASSSYGLAGNEQFF. The CDR3, as DNA: TGTGCCAGCTCATCCTATGGACTAGCGGGCAATGAGCAGTTCTTC.

The chain has TRBV27 and TRBJ1-5; the match to TRBD1 covers 7 bases. Germline CDR1 reads MNHEY; CDR2 reads SMNVEV (reference sequence). Losses at the gene ends were 6 bases for V and 6 bases for J; bases not matched to a gene: 11. The CDR3 is 15 residues long. CDR3 DNA: TGTGCCAGCAGACTTTCAGGGACAGCGGTTCAGCCCCAGCATTTT. It specifies CASRLSGTAVQPQHF.

The chain is built from TRBV30 and TRBJ2-2, with a possible D match to TRBD2 (5 bases). Deletions cut 5 bases from V and 2 bases from J, with 18 bases between. The germline V gene encodes CDR1 GTSNPN and CDR2 SVGIG (reference sequence). The CDR3 extends over 16 amino acids. CDR3 coding DNA: TGTGCCTGGGCCCCCGGGGTTCTGGTTAACACCGGGGAGCTGTTTTTT. Protein sequence: CAWAPGVLVNTGELFF.

V is TRBV7-2 and J is TRBJ1-6; D is perhaps TRBD1 (5 bases). Trimming took 1 base from V and 6 from J, leaving 10 bases between them. The CDR3 length is 15 residues. Looked up from germline, CDR1 is SGHTA and CDR2 is FQGNSA. CDR3 DNA sequence: TGTGCCAGCAGCTTAGTTCAGGGTAGTAATTCACCCCTCCACTTT. The encoded protein is CASSLVQGSNSPLHF. Based on the CDR3 plus reference TRBV7-2 and TRBJ1-6, the full variable domain is GAGVSQSPSNKVTEKGKDVELRCDPISGHTALYWYRQSLGQGLEFLIYFQGNSAPDKSGLPSDRFSAERTGGSVSTLTIQRTQQEDSAVYLCASSLVQGSNSPLHFGNGTRLTVT.

The chain carries TRBV5-1 and TRBJ1-3, with D tentatively TRBD1 (6 bases). Germline assignment: CDR1 SGHRS and CDR2 YFSETQ. CDR3 size: 16 residues. V shed 3 bases and J shed 0 bases, with 13 bases lying between them. DNA of the CDR3: TGCGCCAGCAGCTCCGGGACATCGTCCTCTGGAAACACCATATATTTT. It is translated as CASSSGTSSSGNTIYF.

Here the CDR3 DNA reads TGCGCCAGCAGCCCGGGACAGGGGGTTCGGACAGATACGCAGTATTTT. Residues: CASSPGQGVRTDTQYF. V gene TRBV5-1 combines with J gene TRBJ2-3; 11 nucleotides match TRBD1. Trimming at V came to 4 bases and at J to 3 bases, leaving 7 bases not matched to a gene. Looked up from germline, CDR1 is SGHRS and CDR2 is YFSETQ. The CDR3 consists of 16 residues.

This chain uses TRBV5-1 with TRBJ1-1; no reliable D call. V lost 0 bases and J lost 1, with 13 bases in between. The CDR3 consists of 16 residues. The germline V gene encodes CDR1 SGHRS and CDR2 YFSETQ. CDR3: CASSLGWGEGNTEAFF. CDR3 nucleotides: TGCGCCAGCAGCTTGGGTTGGGGAGAAGGGAACACTGAAGCTTTCTTT.

Comment on this clone: At one end, the junction sequence differs from germline, possibly due to a read error. The chain has TRBV18 and TRBJ1-6; D not certain. The CDR3 runs to 13 residues. Per the germline V gene, CDR1 is KGHSH and CDR2 is LQKENI. CDR3 nucleotides: TGTGCCAACTCACCGGATAGAAATTCACCCCTCCACTTT. Translated: CANSPDRNSPLHF.

The CDR3 region is CASSLGLAGAFHEQYF. CDR3 nucleotide sequence: TGTGCCAGCAGCTTAGGACTAGCGGGAGCCTTCCACGAGCAGTACTTC. The rearrangement links TRBV7-9 to TRBJ2-7, with 12 bases identical to TRBD2. Germline lookup yields CDR1 SEHNR and CDR2 FQNEAQ (reference sequence). The V and J ends lost 1 base and 5 bases, in that order; junction bases with no gene match: 6. The CDR3 totals 16 residues.

The V and J genes are TRBV19 and TRBJ2-2; TRBD2 matches 14 bases. Germline values: CDR1 LNHDA, CDR2 SQIVND (reference sequence). Trimming took 5 bases from V and 9 from J; bases not matched to a gene: 8. The CDR3 is made up of 16 amino acids. The CDR3 sequence is CASSSGTSGSRRELFF. CDR3 coding DNA: TGTGCCAGTAGTTCCGGGACTAGCGGGAGTAGGAGGGAGCTGTTTTTT.

The V gene is TRBV19, the J gene TRBJ1-2, with D perhaps TRBD1 (6 bases). Looked up from germline, CDR1 is LNHDA and CDR2 is SQIVND (reference sequence). This CDR3 region has 15 residues. Trimming took off 2 bases at V and 4 bases at J, with 14 bases between the two ends. This CDR3 is CASSIPAYRAYGYTF. CDR3 DNA: TGTGCCAGTAGTATACCAGCCTACAGGGCCTATGGCTACACCTTC.

About this clone: The sample holds other DNA sequences that translate to the same CDR3. This chain links TRBV27 with TRBJ1-3, with D unresolved. The germline gives CDR1 MNHEY, CDR2 SMNVEV (reference sequence). The CDR3 contains 14 residues. V was trimmed by 5 bases and J by 4 bases, leaving 12 bases between them. CDR3 protein: CASSRTGSGNTIYF. The CDR3 DNA follows: TGTGCCAGCAGTCGCACGGGCTCAGGAAACACCATATATTTT.

The count of this clone is one. V is TRBV27 and J is TRBJ2-5, with D hard to call. The germline CDR1 and CDR2 sequences are MNHEY and SMNVEV (reference sequence). V lost 4 bases to trimming and J lost 7 bases, with 10 bases between them. The CDR3 runs to 12 residues. The DNA for the CDR3 is TGTGCCAGCAGTTATGACTCCGGGACCCAGTACTTC. Amino acids: CASSYDSGTQYF.

V gene TRBV7-2 combines with J gene TRBJ2-1, with 11 nucleotides matching TRBD2. V dropped 5 bases and J dropped 8; count of bases not matched to a gene: 11. Germline assignment: CDR1 SGHTA and CDR2 FQGNSA. The CDR3 extends over 16 amino acids. CDR3 coding DNA: TGTGCCAGCAGCCCGGCCGGGACTAGCGGTTCGTATGAGCAGTTCTTC. Amino acid sequence: CASSPAGTSGSYEQFF.

This clone was recorded only once. The chain is built from TRBV18 and TRBJ2-5; TRBD2 agrees at 13 bases. The CDR3 sequence is 16 residues long. From germline, CDR1 is KGHSH and CDR2 LQKENI. Trimming removed 1 base from V and 3 bases from J; junction bases left unmatched: 2. The CDR3 DNA reads TGTGCCAGCTCACCACAAGGACTAGCGGGAGAAGAGACCCAGTACTTC. Encoded protein: CASSPQGLAGEETQYF. The full variable domain, rest sourced from reference TRBV18 and TRBJ2-5, is NAGVMQNPRHLVRRRGQEARLRCSPMKGHSHVYWYRQLPEEGLKFMVYLQKENIIDESGMPKERFSAEFPKEGPSILRIQQVVRGDSAAYFCASSPQGLAGEETQYFGPGTRLLVL.

This chain joins TRBV7-2 and TRBJ1-5, with D possibly matching TRBD1 (6 bases). The germline V gene encodes CDR1 SGHTA and CDR2 FQGNSA. The CDR3 spans 15 residues. The V end lost 2 bases, the J end lost 6 bases, and 14 bases lay between the germline ends. CDR3 residues: CASSLTQGFSQPQHF. The CDR3 region has the DNA TGTGCCAGCAGCTTAACACAGGGTTTCTCTCAGCCCCAGCATTTT.

A word on this clone: The same CDR3 can be traced to other DNA sequences in this sample. The genes are TRBV29-1 and TRBJ2-7, with 8 nucleotides matching TRBD2. Germline assignment: CDR1 SQVTM and CDR2 ANQGSEA. The CDR3 sequence is 14 residues long. The trim removed 6 bases at V and 4 bases at J, leaving 11 bases unmatched. CDR3 coding DNA: TGCAGCGTAGCCGGGACTAGTGGAGCTTACGAGCAGTACTTC. Translating gives CSVAGTSGAYEQYF.

The chain recombines TRBV9 with TRBJ1-2, with a weak D call TRBD1 (5 bases). The CDR3 consists of 14 residues. Germline V gene sequence: CDR1 SGDLS, CDR2 YYNGEE. The V end lost 5 bases, the J end lost 6 bases, and 17 bases lay between the germline ends. Written as DNA, the CDR3 is TGTGCCAGCAGTCCTCGGTCAGGGTCAAATGGCTACACCTTC. Protein: CASSPRSGSNGYTF.

This chain links TRBV14 with TRBJ2-1; 7 nucleotides align to TRBD2. Looked up from germline, CDR1 is SGHDN and CDR2 is FVKESK. This CDR3 is 13 amino acids long. J gave up 7 bases and V 3 bases, and 3 bases lay outside the gene matches. Written as DNA, the CDR3 is TGTGCCAGCAGCCACGGGGGGAAAAATGAGCAGTTCTTC. This gives the protein CASSHGGKNEQFF.

The CDR3 sequence: CAISYLREETQYF. As DNA, the CDR3 is TGTGCCATCAGCTATCTTAGGGAAGAGACCCAGTACTTC. This chain links TRBV10-3 with TRBJ2-5; D not certain. CDR1 is ENHRY, CDR2 SYGVKD, per germline. Trimming removed 6 bases at V and 3 bases at J, with 11 bases between. The CDR3 has 13 residues.

The chain recombines TRBV6-5 with TRBJ1-4, with D perhaps matching TRBD1 (6 bases). CDR3 length: 14 amino acids. The V end was cut by 5 bases, the J end by 8 bases, with 15 bases between. Germline values: CDR1 MNHEY, CDR2 SVGAGI. The chain's CDR3 is CASSKGRGGEKLFF. The CDR3 coding sequence is TGTGCCAGCAGTAAGGGCCGAGGGGGGGAAAAACTGTTTTTT.

In DNA, the CDR3 is TGCGCCAGCAGTACCCTCTCCGGACTGGGAAATTCACCCCTCCACTTT. This sequence encodes CASSTLSGLGNSPLHF. This chain uses TRBV5-1 with TRBJ1-6; D ambiguous. The CDR3 totals 16 residues. From germline, CDR1 is SGHRS and CDR2 YFSETQ. The V gene lost 5 bases and the J gene lost 7 bases, with 19 bases spanning the gap.